Listed here is a single TCR beta chain. The antigen remains undetermined. This sample was included in a study of shared clonotypes between healthy human individuals. Findings of the study overall: Rarefaction curves obtained for sorted subsets showed sequencing incomplete despite large depth.

Germline loops: CDR1 SGHRS, CDR2 YFSETQ. The CDR3 covers 13 residues. V lost 0 bases and J lost 7, with 10 bases in between. TCRdb's table, derived via immunoSEQ multiplex PCR, lists solely in-frame clones and lacks some. The sample contains about 670,000 clones, less than 80% of which appear only once. Sequencing used memory CD4+ T cells sorted from blood. The subset here: CD45RA-negative fraction. The origin of this receptor is a woman aged 25-40 years in good health. The genes are TRBV5-1 and TRBJ1-2, with D possibly matching TRBD1 (5 bases). CDR3 amino acids: CASSLEQAGGYTF. The CDR3 region has the DNA TGCGCCAGCAGCTTGGAACAGGCGGGTGGCTACACCTTC.